The next 26 T cell receptor beta chains were all read from a single sample in a study of blood T cell repertoires in COVID-19. The repertoire was sequenced with immunoSEQ multiplex PCR; TCRdb's copy has only in-frame clones and lacks some. The data hold more than 200,000 clones, with around 85% observed a single time. Sequencing used peripheral blood. The receptors derive from a man between 35 and 55 years old with acute or convalescent COVID-19.

This rearrangement joins TRBV9 to TRBJ2-6, with a weak D call TRBD2 (6 bases). CDR1 SGDLS and CDR2 YYNGEE come from the germline V gene. This CDR3 is built from 15 residues. Trimming stripped 0 bases from V and 4 bases from J, with 8 bases between. CDR3 loop: CASSVAGVGANVLTF. CDR3 nucleotide sequence: TGTGCCAGCAGCGTAGCGGGGGTAGGGGCCAACGTCCTGACTTTC.

This clone was recorded a few times. CDR3 in amino acids: CASSAGTGGTPNSPLHF. CDR3 DNA sequence: TGTGCCAGCAGTGCCGGGACAGGGGGAACCCCTAATTCACCCCTCCACTTT. The rearrangement links TRBV6-2 or TRBV6-3 to TRBJ1-6, with 11 bases that match TRBD1. Looked up from germline, CDR1 is MNHEY and CDR2 is SVGEGT. V was pared by 5 bases and J by 6 bases, with 9 bases of the junction left unmatched. The CDR3 covers 17 residues.

The V gene is TRBV6-6, the J gene TRBJ1-4, with D maybe TRBD1 (5 bases). Germline CDR1 reads MNHNY; CDR2 reads SVGAGI (reference sequence). The CDR3 spans 14 residues. The ends were cut back, 8 bases at V and 1 base at J, with 11 bases in the middle. The CDR3 region has the DNA TGTGCCAGCGGCTCGACAGAAACTAATGAAAAACTGTTTTTT. Encoded protein: CASGSTETNEKLFF.

The V gene is TRBV28, the J gene TRBJ2-6; no clear D gene. This CDR3 spans 15 amino acids. Trimming took off 8 bases at V and 2 bases at J, with 13 bases between the two ends. Germline V gives CDR1 MDHEN, CDR2 SYDVKM. CDR3 DNA sequence: TGTGCCAGCTCCGCTAGGCTGGCTGGGGCCAACGTCCTGACTTTC. This codes for CASSARLAGANVLTF.

The chain joins TRBV5-1 to TRBJ1-6, with TRBD1 matching 8 bases. Losses at the gene ends were 5 bases for V and 7 bases for J; bases not matched to a gene: 8. CDR1 is SGHRS, CDR2 YFSETQ, per germline. The CDR3 has 15 residues. The CDR3 DNA follows: TGCGCCAGCAGAGGACAGGGCGCTTTGAATTCACCCCTCCACTTT. It yields the protein CASRGQGALNSPLHF. The entire variable domain, with the rest obtained from reference TRBV5-1 and TRBJ1-6, is as follows: KAGVTQTPRYLIKTRGQQVTLSCSPISGHRSVSWYQQTPGQGLQFLFEYFSETQRNKGNFPGRFSGRQFSNSRSEMNVSTLELGDSALYLCASRGQGALNSPLHFGNGTRLTVT.

The V call is TRBV4-1, the J call TRBJ1-4; D might be TRBD1 (5 bases). Trimming removed 1 base from V and 10 bases from J, with 16 bases in between. The germline V gene encodes CDR1 MGHRA and CDR2 YSYEKL. The CDR3 covers 15 residues. CDR3 coding DNA: TGCGCCAGCAGCCAAGTTTATGGGTCGGGGGGAAAACTGTTTTTT. This encodes CASSQVYGSGGKLFF.

V and J are TRBV28 and TRBJ1-3, with D possibly being TRBD1 (6 bases). This CDR3 has 15 residues. V lost 7 bases and J lost 0, with 13 bases in between. Per the germline V gene, CDR1 is MDHEN and CDR2 is SYDVKM. The CDR3 is CASTRSTGSGNTIYF. As DNA, the CDR3 is TGTGCCAGCACTCGATCGACAGGCTCTGGAAACACCATATATTTT.

The J gene is TRBJ2-1, the V gene TRBV3-1 (or the pseudogene TRBV3-2); TRBD2 aligns across 14 bases. The ends lost 1 base at V and 0 bases at J; junction bases unmatched: 8. The CDR3 consists of 20 residues. CDR1 is LGHDT, CDR2 YNNKEL, per germline (reference sequence). In DNA form, the CDR3 reads TGTGCCAGCAGCCAAGGCCTGGGACTAGCGGGGGTTAGCTCCTACAATGAGCAGTTCTTC. Translating gives CASSQGLGLAGVSSYNEQFF.

The chain carries TRBV27 and TRBJ2-2; 9 positions agree with TRBD2. V dropped 2 bases and J dropped 2; count of bases not matched to a gene: 3. This CDR3 is 16 amino acids long. Germline V CDR1 and CDR2: MNHEY, SMNVEV (reference sequence). CDR3 protein: CASSLVAGDNTGELFF. Here the CDR3 DNA reads TGTGCCAGCAGTTTAGTAGCGGGAGACAACACCGGGGAGCTGTTTTTT.

This clone was seen a single time. CDR3 loop: CASSPEEGRIYGYTF. CDR3 sequence (DNA): TGTGCCAGCTCACCAGAGGAGGGGCGAATCTATGGCTACACCTTC. The chain carries TRBV18 and TRBJ1-2, with D tentatively TRBD1 (5 bases). The CDR3 extends over 15 amino acids. V shed 2 bases and J shed 4 bases, with 14 bases lying between them. Per the germline V gene, CDR1 is KGHSH and CDR2 is LQKENI.

The DNA for the CDR3 is TGTGCCAGCAGCCTCCTACCTGCCTACGAGCAGTACTTC. The encoded protein is CASSLLPAYEQYF. The chain combines TRBV3-1 (or the pseudogene TRBV3-2) with TRBJ2-7; no clear D gene. The V and J ends lost 4 bases and 2 bases respectively, with 9 bases between them. The length of the CDR3 is 13 residues. Germline CDR1 is LGHDT and CDR2 is YNNKEL (reference sequence).

The genes are TRBV5-1 and TRBJ1-4, with D perhaps TRBD1 (5 bases). Germline CDR1 and CDR2: SGHRS and YFSETQ. The CDR3 is 15 amino acids. V lost 0 bases to trimming and J lost 8 bases, with 14 bases between them. The CDR3 region has the DNA TGCGCCAGCAGCTTGGTGCCAGGGTACTACGAAAAACTGTTTTTT. Translated: CASSLVPGYYEKLFF.

The DNA for the CDR3 is TGTGCCTGGAGTGTAACAGGGGTAAGCAATCAGCCCCAGCATTTT. Translating gives CAWSVTGVSNQPQHF. The genes are TRBV30 and TRBJ1-5, with 7 bases fitting TRBD1. Germline V lookup: CDR1 GTSNPN, CDR2 SVGIG (reference sequence). The CDR3 consists of 15 residues. J gave up 1 base and V 0 bases, and 3 bases lay outside the gene matches.

In its sample, this clone was seen once. The chain combines TRBV7-9 with TRBJ2-7; 12 bases map to TRBD2. This CDR3 spans 16 amino acids. Germline loops: CDR1 SEHNR, CDR2 FQNEAQ (reference sequence). The junction had 10 bases not matched to a gene; V was cut back by 4 bases and J by 6 bases. The CDR3 DNA follows: TGTGCCAGCAGCTCTCGGACTAGCGGGGTTATGGGCGAGCAGTACTTC. It specifies CASSSRTSGVMGEQYF. Drawing the rest from reference TRBV7-9 and TRBJ2-7, the complete variable domain is DTGVSQNPRHKITKRGQNVTFRCDPISEHNRLYWYRQTLGQGPEFLTYFQNEAQLEKSRLLSDRFSAERPKGSFSTLEIQRTEQGDSAMYLCASSSRTSGVMGEQYFGPGTRLTVT.

This clone was recorded only once. The V gene is TRBV30, the J gene TRBJ2-1; 15 nucleotides line up with TRBD2. The CDR3 totals 18 residues. Germline loops: CDR1 GTSNPN, CDR2 SVGIG (reference sequence). Trimming cost V 3 bases and J 1 base; bases outside gene matches: 7. As DNA, the CDR3 is TGTGCCTGGAGGGGGGGACTAGCGGGAGGTAGGTCCTACAATGAGCAGTTCTTC. It is translated as CAWRGGLAGGRSYNEQFF. The variable domain in full, with the rest retrieved from reference TRBV30 and TRBJ2-1, is SQTIHQWPATLVQPVGSPLSLECTVEGTSNPNLYWYRQAAGRGLQLLFYSVGIGQISSEVPQNLSASRPQDRQFILSSKKLLLSDSGFYLCAWRGGLAGGRSYNEQFFGPGTRLTVL.

V and J are TRBV6-5 and TRBJ2-1, with TRBD2 matching over 13 bases. The CDR3 runs 16 residues. Germline trimming cut 2 bases from V and 7 bases from J; bases unmatched to any gene: 5. Germline V CDR1 and CDR2: MNHEY, SVGAGI. The CDR3 DNA is TGTGCCAGCAGTTACGTAAAGGGACTAGCGGGGAATGAGCAGTTCTTC. Translated: CASSYVKGLAGNEQFF.

This clone came up once. The chain couples TRBV25-1 to TRBJ2-7; TRBD1 might be the D (7 bases). Germline V gene data show CDR1 as MGHDK and CDR2 as SYGVNS. The V end lost 7 bases, the J end lost 1 base, and 14 bases lay between the germline ends. The CDR3 contains 14 residues. The CDR3, as DNA: TGTGCCAGCAATGCGGGACAGAATTCCTACGAGCAGTACTTC. It specifies CASNAGQNSYEQYF.

V and J are TRBV10-1 and TRBJ2-7, with 10 bases matching TRBD1. The CDR3 length is 12 residues. Germline trimming cut 10 bases from V and 3 bases from J; bases unmatched to any gene: 3. Germline CDR1 WNHNN, CDR2 SYGVQD (reference sequence). The CDR3 DNA follows: TGCGCCACCAGGACAGGGGGCTACGAGCAGTACTTC. It codes for CATRTGGYEQYF.

This chain joins TRBV13 and TRBJ2-5; possible D gene TRBD2, 7 bases. The V gene's germline CDR1 is PRHDT and CDR2 FYEKMQ (reference sequence). The CDR3 extends over 13 amino acids. V lost 5 bases and J 7 bases, leaving 14 bases between the germline ends. CDR3 residues: CASSNTGRATQYF. The DNA for the CDR3 is TGTGCCAGCAGCAATACAGGGAGGGCGACCCAGTACTTC. The full variable domain, completed using reference TRBV13 and TRBJ2-5, is AAGVIQSPRHLIKEKRETATLKCYPIPRHDTVYWYQQGPGQDPQFLISFYEKMQSDKGSIPDRFSAQQFSDYHSELNMSSLELGDSALYFCASSNTGRATQYFGPGTRLLVL.

The chain combines TRBV27 with TRBJ2-2, with 7 nucleotides matching TRBD2. J gave up 5 bases and V 3 bases, and 18 bases lay outside the gene matches. The germline V gene encodes CDR1 MNHEY and CDR2 SMNVEV (reference sequence). The CDR3 is 19 amino acids. The CDR3 nucleotides read TGTGCCAGCAGTTTTGACCCTCCTTGGGCCCGGGGGGTTACCGGGGAGCTGTTTTTT. Translated: CASSFDPPWARGVTGELFF.

The rearrangement links TRBV5-1 to TRBJ2-3, with D perhaps matching TRBD2 (6 bases). From germline, CDR1 is SGHRS and CDR2 YFSETQ. The CDR3 covers 13 residues. Between the trimmed V and J ends, which lost 5 bases and 5 bases, there was a span of 12 bases. The CDR3 nucleotides are TGCGCCAGCAGGCGGGATCTCGAAGATACGCAGTATTTT. Protein: CASRRDLEDTQYF.

The J gene is TRBJ2-7, the V gene TRBV2, with D possibly being TRBD1 (6 bases). This CDR3 region has 12 residues. Germline V CDR1 and CDR2: SNHLY, FYNNEI. The V end was cut by 3 bases, the J end by 4 bases, with 7 bases between. The CDR3 is CASSEQGYEQYF. CDR3 sequence (DNA): TGTGCCAGCAGTGAGCAGGGGTACGAGCAGTACTTC.

The J gene is TRBJ1-5, the V gene TRBV19; D is unresolved. Trimming took 6 bases from V and 2 from J, leaving 8 bases between them. The CDR3 has 13 amino acids. Germline loops: CDR1 LNHDA, CDR2 SQIVND (reference sequence). CDR3: CASSRNGNQPQHF. CDR3 coding DNA: TGTGCCAGTAGCAGAAATGGCAATCAGCCCCAGCATTTT.

This chain joins TRBV15 and TRBJ2-7, with 9 bases lining up with TRBD2. Germline V lookup: CDR1 LNHNV, CDR2 YYDKDF (reference sequence). Losses at the gene ends were 3 bases for V and 5 bases for J; bases not matched to a gene: 11. There are 16 residues in the CDR3. The CDR3, as DNA: TGTGCCACCAGCAGCGGTACGGGACTAGCAATCAACGAGCAGTACTTC. Its protein product is CATSSGTGLAINEQYF.

The chain is built from TRBV10-2 and TRBJ1-3, with D hard to call. Trimming left V 3 bases short and J 0 bases short, with 6 bases between. Per the germline V gene, CDR1 is WSHSY and CDR2 is SAAADI. The CDR3 contains 14 residues. The CDR3, as DNA: TGCGCCAGCAGTGACCGAGGCTCTGGAAACACCATATATTTT. It translates to CASSDRGSGNTIYF.

This chain joins TRBV9 and TRBJ2-3; D perhaps matches TRBD2 (6 bases). V was clipped by 0 bases and J by 3 bases, with 8 bases between them. Germline values: CDR1 SGDLS, CDR2 YYNGEE. The CDR3 loop spans 14 amino acids. The CDR3 coding sequence is TGTGCCAGCAGCGTAGACGGGGGTACAGATACGCAGTATTTT. Translating it yields CASSVDGGTDTQYF.